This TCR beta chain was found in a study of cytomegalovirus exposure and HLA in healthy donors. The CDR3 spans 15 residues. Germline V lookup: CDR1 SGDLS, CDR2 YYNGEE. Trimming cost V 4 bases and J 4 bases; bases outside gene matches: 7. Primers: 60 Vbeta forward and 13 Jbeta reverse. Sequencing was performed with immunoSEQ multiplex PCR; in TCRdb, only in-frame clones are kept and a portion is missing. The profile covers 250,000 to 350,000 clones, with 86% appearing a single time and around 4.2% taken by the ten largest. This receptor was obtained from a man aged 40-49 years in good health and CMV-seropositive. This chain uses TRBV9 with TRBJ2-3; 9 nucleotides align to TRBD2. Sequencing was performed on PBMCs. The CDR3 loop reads CASSPLAGEADTQYF. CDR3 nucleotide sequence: TGTGCCAGCAGCCCTTTAGCGGGAGAGGCAGATACGCAGTATTTT.